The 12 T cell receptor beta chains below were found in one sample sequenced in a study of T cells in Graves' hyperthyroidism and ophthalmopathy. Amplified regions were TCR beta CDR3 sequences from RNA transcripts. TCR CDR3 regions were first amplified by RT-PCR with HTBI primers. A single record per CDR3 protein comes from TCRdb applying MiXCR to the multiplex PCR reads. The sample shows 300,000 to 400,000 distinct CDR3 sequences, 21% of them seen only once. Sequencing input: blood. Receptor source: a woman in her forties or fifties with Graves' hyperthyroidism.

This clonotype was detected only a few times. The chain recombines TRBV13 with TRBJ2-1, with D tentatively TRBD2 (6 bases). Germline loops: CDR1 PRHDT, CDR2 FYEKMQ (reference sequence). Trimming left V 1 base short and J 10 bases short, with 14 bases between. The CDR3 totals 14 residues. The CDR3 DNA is TGTGCCAGCAGCTTAGTCTTTAGCGGACTAGAGCAGTTCTTC. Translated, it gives CASSLVFSGLEQFF.

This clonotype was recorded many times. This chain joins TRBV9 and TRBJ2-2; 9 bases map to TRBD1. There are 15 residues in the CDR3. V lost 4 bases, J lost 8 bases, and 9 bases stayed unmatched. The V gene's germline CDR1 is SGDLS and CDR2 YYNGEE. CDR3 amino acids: CASSIRDRVPGELFF. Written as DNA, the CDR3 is TGTGCCAGCAGCATCCGGGACAGGGTTCCTGGGGAGCTGTTTTTT.

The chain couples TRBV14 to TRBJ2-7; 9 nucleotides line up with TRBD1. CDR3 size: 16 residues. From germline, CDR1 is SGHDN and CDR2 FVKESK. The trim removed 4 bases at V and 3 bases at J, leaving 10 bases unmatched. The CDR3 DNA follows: TGTGCCAGCAGCCCACGGACCGGGACAGGGAGCTACGAGCAGTACTTC. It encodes CASSPRTGTGSYEQYF.

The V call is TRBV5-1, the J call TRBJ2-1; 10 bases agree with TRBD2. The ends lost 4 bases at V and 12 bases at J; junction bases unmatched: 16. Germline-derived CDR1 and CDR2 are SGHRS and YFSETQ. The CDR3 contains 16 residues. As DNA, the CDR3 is TGCGCCAGCAGCCCAACACCCAGACTAGCGGGTTTCTGGCAGTTCTTC. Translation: CASSPTPRLAGFWQFF.

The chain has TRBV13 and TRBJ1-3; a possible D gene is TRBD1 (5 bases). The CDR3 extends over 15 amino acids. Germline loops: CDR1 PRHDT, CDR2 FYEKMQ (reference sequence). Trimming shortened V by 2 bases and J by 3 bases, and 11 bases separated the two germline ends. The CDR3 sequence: CASSLSRDLGNTIYF. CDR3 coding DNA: TGTGCCAGCAGCTTATCCCGGGACCTTGGAAACACCATATATTTT.

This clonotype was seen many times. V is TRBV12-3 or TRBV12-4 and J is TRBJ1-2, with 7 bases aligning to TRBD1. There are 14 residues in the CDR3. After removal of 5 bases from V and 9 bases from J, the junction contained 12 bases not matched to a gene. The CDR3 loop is CASSVNRGGRSYTF. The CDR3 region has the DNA TGTGCCAGCAGTGTAAACAGGGGAGGTAGAAGCTACACCTTC.

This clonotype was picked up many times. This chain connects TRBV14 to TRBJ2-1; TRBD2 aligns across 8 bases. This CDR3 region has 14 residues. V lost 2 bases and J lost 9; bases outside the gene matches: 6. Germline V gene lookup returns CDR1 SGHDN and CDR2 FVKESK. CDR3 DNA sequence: TGTGCCAGCAGCCAAAGCGGGAGAGGCGGTGAGCAGTTCTTC. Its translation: CASSQSGRGGEQFF. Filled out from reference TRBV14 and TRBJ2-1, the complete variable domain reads EAGVTQFPSHSVIEKGQTVTLRCDPISGHDNLYWYRRVMGKEIKFLLHFVKESKQDESGMPNNRFLAERTGGTYSTLKVQPAELEDSGVYFCASSQSGRGGEQFFGPGTRLTVL.

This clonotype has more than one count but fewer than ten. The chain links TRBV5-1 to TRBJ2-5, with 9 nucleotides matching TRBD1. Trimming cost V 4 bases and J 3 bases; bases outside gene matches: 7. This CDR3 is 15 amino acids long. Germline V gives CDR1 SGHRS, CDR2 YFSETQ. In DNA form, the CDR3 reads TGCGCCAGCAGCCCCGGGACAGGGAGGAAAGAGACCCAGTACTTC. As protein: CASSPGTGRKETQYF.

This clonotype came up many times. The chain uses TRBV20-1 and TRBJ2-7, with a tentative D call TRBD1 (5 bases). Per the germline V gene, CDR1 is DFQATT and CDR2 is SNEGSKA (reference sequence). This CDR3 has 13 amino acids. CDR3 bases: TGCAGCGCTCAATCCGGACATTTCTACGAGCAGTACTTC. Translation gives CSAQSGHFYEQYF.

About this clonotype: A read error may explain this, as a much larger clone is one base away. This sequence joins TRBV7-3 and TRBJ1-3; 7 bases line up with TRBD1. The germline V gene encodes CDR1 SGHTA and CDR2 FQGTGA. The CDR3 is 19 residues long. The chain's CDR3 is CASSPQGGHLMISGNTTYF. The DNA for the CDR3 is TGTGCCAGCAGCCCCCAGGGGGGACACCTCATGATCTCTGGAAACACCACATATTTT.

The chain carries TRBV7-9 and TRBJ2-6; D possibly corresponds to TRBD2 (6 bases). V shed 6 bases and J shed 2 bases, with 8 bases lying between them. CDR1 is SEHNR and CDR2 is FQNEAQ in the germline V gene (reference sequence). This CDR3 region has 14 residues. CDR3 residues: CASRWGAGANVLTF. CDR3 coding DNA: TGTGCCAGCAGGTGGGGGGCTGGGGCCAACGTCCTGACTTTC.

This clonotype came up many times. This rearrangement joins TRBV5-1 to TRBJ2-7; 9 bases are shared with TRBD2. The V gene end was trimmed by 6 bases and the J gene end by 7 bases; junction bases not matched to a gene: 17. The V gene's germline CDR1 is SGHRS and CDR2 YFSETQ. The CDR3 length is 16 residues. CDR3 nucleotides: TGCGCCAGCAACTATGGTGGAGCTAGCGGGACTCGGGAGCAGTACTTC. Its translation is CASNYGGASGTREQYF.